The 32 T cell receptor beta chains given below trace back to one sample, sequenced in a study of CD8 T cells in ankylosing spondylitis. TCRdb redid the calling of the 5' RACE reads with MiXCR, one entry per CDR3 protein. The sample has fewer than 250,000 distinct CDR3 sequences; 25% to 30% are singletons. The sample consisted of blood, either unsorted or a sorted T cell fraction (not recorded which). These receptors were collected from a male donor with ankylosing spondylitis or in good health (not recorded which).

This clonotype was found many times. V gene TRBV10-3 combines with J gene TRBJ2-2, with D possibly being TRBD1 (6 bases). Germline V lookup: CDR1 ENHRY, CDR2 SYGVKD. The CDR3 has 14 residues. V shed 6 bases and J shed 1 base, with 9 bases lying between them. Written as DNA, the CDR3 is TGTGCCATCAGCGAGGACAGGAACACCGGGGAGCTGTTTTTT. Translating gives CAISEDRNTGELFF.

CDR3 nucleotides: TGTGCCAGCAGCTCATTTCCGGGCCTGGGCACTGAAGCTTTCTTT. Protein: CASSSFPGLGTEAFF. The J gene is TRBJ1-1, the V gene TRBV7-2; the D is unclear. The CDR3 consists of 15 residues. Germline CDR1 and CDR2: SGHTA and FQGNSA. Trimming took 4 bases from V and 4 from J, leaving 16 bases between them.

This clonotype has ten or more counts. The chain combines TRBV28 with TRBJ1-5; no clear D. V was shortened by 6 bases and J by 2 bases, with 8 bases between the two germline ends. The CDR3 extends over 13 amino acids. CDR1 MDHEN and CDR2 SYDVKM come from the germline V gene. CDR3 region: CASSPAGNQPQHF. In nucleotides, the CDR3 is TGTGCCAGCAGCCCGGCTGGCAATCAGCCCCAGCATTTT.

This clonotype was detected ten times or more. The rearrangement uses TRBV24-1 and TRBJ2-1, with D uncertain. Germline CDR1 KGHDR, CDR2 SFDVKD. Trimming took off 5 bases at V and 8 bases at J, with 12 bases between the two ends. This CDR3 has 13 residues. CDR3 bases: TGTGCCACCAGTGTAGAGTTTGGAGATGAGCAGTTCTTC. Translating it yields CATSVEFGDEQFF.

The CDR3 nucleotides are TGCAGTGTCAAGAGCGGACAAGAGACCCAGTACTTC. It is translated as CSVKSGQETQYF. This chain uses TRBV20-1 with TRBJ2-5; tentatively, D is TRBD2 (5 bases). Germline values: CDR1 DFQATT, CDR2 SNEGSKA (reference sequence). The CDR3 is 12 amino acids. Trimming took off 7 bases at V and 2 bases at J, with 11 bases between the two ends.

The chain uses TRBV4-2 and TRBJ2-1; TRBD2 matches at 9 bases. The CDR3 runs 15 residues. The V gene end was trimmed by 1 base and the J gene end by 7 bases; junction bases not matched to a gene: 5. The germline V gene encodes CDR1 LGHNA and CDR2 YNFKEQ. The CDR3 region is CASSQALAGSNEQFF. DNA of the CDR3: TGTGCCAGCAGCCAAGCGCTAGCGGGATCGAATGAGCAGTTCTTC.

This clonotype was recorded at least ten times. The chain uses TRBV29-1 and TRBJ2-1, with 12 nucleotides matching TRBD2. Germline V gene data show CDR1 as SQVTM and CDR2 as ANQGSEA. This CDR3 is built from 16 residues. The trim removed 6 bases at V and 0 bases at J, leaving 6 bases unmatched. The CDR3: CSVHTTSGSSYNEQFF. In DNA form, the CDR3 reads TGCAGCGTCCATACGACTAGCGGGAGCTCCTACAATGAGCAGTTCTTC.

CDR3 coding DNA: TGCGCCAGCAGCCAAGATTCGGGACTAGAGTCCGGGGAGCTGTTTTTT. It translates to CASSQDSGLESGELFF. This sequence joins TRBV4-1 and TRBJ2-2; 8 nucleotides align to TRBD2. The V segment lost 0 bases and the J segment 6 bases; nucleotides outside the gene matches: 6. The CDR3 contains 16 residues. The germline V gene has CDR1 MGHRA and CDR2 YSYEKL.

The chain joins TRBV18 to TRBJ2-7, with TRBD2 identical over 8 bases. V was clipped by 1 base and J by 3 bases; unmatched bases: 8. Germline lookup yields CDR1 KGHSH and CDR2 LQKENI. The CDR3 has 16 amino acids. This CDR3 is CASSPRPAGAFYEQYF. For the CDR3, the DNA is TGTGCCAGCTCACCACGACCAGCGGGAGCATTCTACGAGCAGTACTTC.

This clonotype was found a few times. This rearrangement joins TRBV20-1 to TRBJ1-3; maybe TRBD1 (5 bases). Per the germline V gene, CDR1 is DFQATT and CDR2 is SNEGSKA (reference sequence). V lost 4 bases to trimming and J lost 0 bases, with 10 bases between them. The CDR3 covers 14 residues. CDR3 residues: CSAIGHFSGNTIYF. In nucleotides, the CDR3 is TGCAGTGCTATAGGACATTTCTCTGGAAACACCATATATTTT.

This clonotype was observed many times. The chain uses TRBV12-3 or TRBV12-4 and TRBJ1-5; D is perhaps TRBD1 (5 bases). The V end was cut by 10 bases, the J end by 7 bases, with 17 bases between. This CDR3 is 13 amino acids long. The CDR3 region is CATTSGFGQPQHF. CDR3 coding DNA: TGTGCCACCACCTCAGGGTTCGGGCAGCCCCAGCATTTT.

This clonotype was seen more than once but under ten times. The V gene is TRBV5-1, the J gene TRBJ2-3, with D possibly being TRBD2 (7 bases). Looked up from germline, CDR1 is SGHRS and CDR2 is YFSETQ. The CDR3 has 14 amino acids. V was pared by 4 bases and J by 0 bases, with 9 bases between. CDR3 residues: CASSAGASTDTQYF. Here the CDR3 DNA reads TGCGCCAGCAGCGCGGGGGCTAGCACAGATACGCAGTATTTT.

The sample holds many counts of this clonotype. The chain's CDR3 is CSVAVERLSSYNEQFF. As DNA, the CDR3 is TGCAGCGTTGCGGTCGAGCGGTTGAGCTCCTACAATGAGCAGTTCTTC. V gene TRBV29-1 combines with J gene TRBJ2-1; D is possibly TRBD2 (5 bases). Between the trimmed V and J ends, which lost 4 bases and 0 bases, there was a span of 16 bases. CDR3 size: 16 residues. Germline CDR1 and CDR2: SQVTM and ANQGSEA.

This clonotype was counted many times. J is TRBJ1-1 and V is TRBV6-6, with D maybe TRBD1 (5 bases). Trimming removed 6 bases at V and 7 bases at J, with 15 bases between. This CDR3 region has 13 residues. Germline V gene data show CDR1 as MNHNY and CDR2 as SVGAGI (reference sequence). This CDR3 reads CASSPGQTLEAFF. Here the CDR3 DNA reads TGTGCCAGCAGCCCCGGACAAACCCTTGAAGCTTTCTTT.

This clonotype showed up many times. The CDR3 reads CSATSGKGGTDTQYF. DNA for the CDR3: TGCAGTGCGACTAGCGGGAAGGGAGGCACAGATACGCAGTATTTT. The V call is TRBV20-1, the J call TRBJ2-3; 11 bases line up with TRBD2. This CDR3 is built from 15 residues. J lost 1 base, V lost 6 bases, and 6 bases had no gene match. Germline V lookup: CDR1 DFQATT, CDR2 SNEGSKA (reference sequence).

This clonotype was recorded at least ten times. V gene TRBV27 combines with J gene TRBJ2-2; D perhaps matches TRBD1 (6 bases). The germline CDR1 and CDR2 sequences are MNHEY and SMNVEV (reference sequence). This CDR3 is built from 15 residues. The germline V and J ends were trimmed by 6 bases and 7 bases, with 18 bases remaining between them. CDR3 amino acids: CASRRSGVVDGELFF. Written as DNA, the CDR3 is TGTGCCAGCAGGCGATCAGGGGTAGTGGACGGGGAGCTGTTTTTT.

This clonotype was recorded at least ten times. The chain couples TRBV20-1 to TRBJ2-7; TRBD2 matches at 7 bases. Trimming removed 3 bases from V and 2 bases from J; junction bases left unmatched: 16. This CDR3 comprises 17 residues. Germline V gene data show CDR1 as DFQATT and CDR2 as SNEGSKA (reference sequence). The CDR3 protein is CSASVGDYVFPTYEQYF. CDR3 nucleotide sequence: TGCAGTGCTAGCGTCGGGGACTATGTATTCCCCACCTACGAGCAGTACTTC.

This clonotype was observed many times. The CDR3 loop reads CASSLKRLAGGPGNEQFF. The CDR3 DNA is TGTGCCAGCAGCTTAAAGAGGCTAGCGGGAGGGCCAGGTAATGAGCAGTTCTTC. The gene calls are TRBV7-3 and TRBJ2-1; 12 nucleotides line up with TRBD2. The ends lost 1 base at V and 7 bases at J; junction bases unmatched: 11. The CDR3 has 18 amino acids. CDR1 is SGHTA and CDR2 is FQGTGA in the germline V gene.

This clonotype was picked up a small number of times. The genes are TRBV29-1 and TRBJ2-1; the match to TRBD2 covers 8 bases. This CDR3 region has 13 residues. Germline assignment: CDR1 SQVTM and CDR2 ANQGSEA. The trim removed 2 bases at V and 9 bases at J, leaving 6 bases unmatched. CDR3 in DNA: TGCAGCGTTGAACTGGCGGGAGGAACTGAGCAGTTCTTC. Translating gives CSVELAGGTEQFF.

CDR3 sequence: CSASRGLGPQHF. The CDR3 nucleotides read TGCAGTGCTAGTAGGGGTTTAGGGCCCCAGCATTTT. V usage is TRBV20-1 and J usage is TRBJ1-5; TRBD1 might be the D (5 bases). The CDR3 contains 12 residues. V shed 3 bases and J shed 9 bases, with 12 bases lying between them. Per germline, CDR1 DFQATT and CDR2 SNEGSKA (reference sequence).

This clonotype has ten or more counts. This sequence joins TRBV6-1 and TRBJ2-7, with D perhaps TRBD2 (6 bases). This CDR3 is built from 14 residues. Germline CDR1 is MNHNS and CDR2 is SASEGT. Trimming stripped 6 bases from V and 3 bases from J, with 15 bases between. The CDR3 spells CASSSGRGGYEQYF. The CDR3 region has the DNA TGTGCCAGCAGCTCCGGGCGGGGTGGCTACGAGCAGTACTTC.

This clonotype has more than one count but fewer than ten. This chain uses TRBV29-1 with TRBJ1-3, with D unclear. The V end was cut by 6 bases, the J end by 0 bases, with 6 bases between. CDR3 length: 12 amino acids. Per germline, CDR1 SQVTM and CDR2 ANQGSEA. This chain's CDR3 is CSVRDSGNTIYF. The CDR3 region has the DNA TGCAGCGTCCGGGACTCTGGAAACACCATATATTTT.

This clonotype showed up just a few times. V usage is TRBV29-1 and J usage is TRBJ2-1; 14 positions match TRBD2. V was pared by 7 bases and J by 9 bases, with 8 bases of the junction left unmatched. The CDR3 sequence is 14 residues long. CDR1 is SQVTM and CDR2 is ANQGSEA in the germline V gene. The DNA for the CDR3 is TGCAGCGCTACGACTAGCGGGAGGGTAGGTGAGCAGTTCTTC. It codes for CSATTSGRVGEQFF.

The chain links TRBV20-1 to TRBJ2-3; tentative D call: TRBD1 (7 bases). Germline V gene data show CDR1 as DFQATT and CDR2 as SNEGSKA (reference sequence). The CDR3 extends over 15 amino acids. The ends were cut back, 0 bases at V and 2 bases at J, with 12 bases in the middle. The CDR3: CSARESGGITDTQYF. The CDR3 nucleotides are TGCAGTGCTAGAGAATCAGGGGGGATCACAGATACGCAGTATTTT.

This sequence joins TRBV20-1 and TRBJ2-7, with D possibly called TRBD1 or TRBD2 (5 bases each). Germline V gives CDR1 DFQATT, CDR2 SNEGSKA (reference sequence). The CDR3 loop spans 13 amino acids. V dropped 3 bases and J dropped 6 bases, with 15 bases sitting between them. CDR3 protein: CSASGRGLGEQYF. CDR3 sequence (DNA): TGCAGTGCTAGCGGACGGGGCCTCGGCGAGCAGTACTTC.

The sample holds many counts of this clonotype. V is TRBV3-1 and J is TRBJ2-3; maybe TRBD2 (5 bases). Between the trimmed V and J ends, which lost 6 bases and 6 bases, there was a span of 10 bases. This CDR3 region has 12 residues. CDR1 is LGHDT and CDR2 is YNNKEL in the germline V gene (reference sequence). The CDR3 bases are TGTGCCAGCAGTCGAGCGGCGGATACGCAGTATTTT. It specifies CASSRAADTQYF.

This clonotype has a count of ten or more. The chain employs TRBV12-3 or TRBV12-4 and TRBJ2-5; 9 bases line up with TRBD1. The V gene end was trimmed by 5 bases and the J gene end by 5 bases; junction bases not matched to a gene: 9. This CDR3 region has 15 residues. The CDR3, as DNA: TGTGCCAGCAGTCAAGGGACAGGGACGCGCGAGACCCAGTACTTC. Its protein is CASSQGTGTRETQYF.

The chain combines TRBV10-3 with TRBJ2-5, with 10 positions matching TRBD1. The CDR3 has 15 residues. CDR1 is ENHRY, CDR2 SYGVKD, per germline. V shed 4 bases and J 2 bases; nucleotides not matched to a gene: 4. CDR3 bases: TGTGCCATCAGTGGACCGGACAGGGGGCAAGAGACCCAGTACTTC. It encodes CAISGPDRGQETQYF.

The J gene is TRBJ2-7, the V gene TRBV2; the match to TRBD2 covers 7 bases. J lost 6 bases, V lost 8 bases, and 13 bases had no gene match. Per germline, CDR1 SNHLY and CDR2 FYNNEI. This CDR3 is built from 14 residues. The CDR3: CASDDSGRRGEQYF. In nucleotides, the CDR3 is TGTGCCAGCGACGACTCCGGGAGGCGAGGCGAGCAGTACTTC.

This clonotype was observed at least ten times. The V and J genes are TRBV7-3 and TRBJ2-5; no clear D. The CDR3 covers 13 residues. V lost 5 bases to trimming and J lost 3 bases, with 10 bases between them. CDR1 and CDR2 (germline): SGHTA, FQGTGA. The CDR3 coding sequence is TGTGCCAGCAGCCCTAGTAGGGAAGAGACCCAGTACTTC. It yields the protein CASSPSREETQYF.

Ten or more counts support this clonotype. The genes are TRBV20-1 and TRBJ2-6, with unresolved D. V lost 6 bases to trimming and J lost 4 bases, with 7 bases between them. CDR1 is DFQATT and CDR2 is SNEGSKA in the germline V gene (reference sequence). The CDR3 length is 12 residues. CDR3 region: CSATAGANVLTF. The DNA for the CDR3 is TGCAGTGCGACTGCGGGGGCCAACGTCCTGACTTTC.

This clonotype was picked up a small number of times. The genes are TRBV20-1 and TRBJ2-7, with 9 bases fitting TRBD1. Per the germline V gene, CDR1 is DFQATT and CDR2 is SNEGSKA (reference sequence). The CDR3 is made up of 15 amino acids. With 1 base clipped from V and 6 bases from J, the junction kept 10 bases outside the gene matches. The CDR3 region is CSARGLTGGFSEQYF. The CDR3, as DNA: TGCAGTGCTAGAGGGCTGACAGGGGGATTTTCCGAGCAGTACTTC.